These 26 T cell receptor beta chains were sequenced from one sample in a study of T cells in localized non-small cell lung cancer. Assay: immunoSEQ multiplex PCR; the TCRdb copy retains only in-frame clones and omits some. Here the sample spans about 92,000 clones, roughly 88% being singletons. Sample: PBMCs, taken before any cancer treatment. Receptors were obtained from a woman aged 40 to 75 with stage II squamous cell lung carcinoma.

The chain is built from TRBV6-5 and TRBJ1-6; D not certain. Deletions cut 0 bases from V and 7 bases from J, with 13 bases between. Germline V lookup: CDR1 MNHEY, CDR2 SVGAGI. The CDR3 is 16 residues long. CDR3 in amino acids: CASSYSNAVRNSPLHF. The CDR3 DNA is TGTGCCAGCAGTTACTCGAATGCAGTGAGGAATTCACCCCTCCACTTT.

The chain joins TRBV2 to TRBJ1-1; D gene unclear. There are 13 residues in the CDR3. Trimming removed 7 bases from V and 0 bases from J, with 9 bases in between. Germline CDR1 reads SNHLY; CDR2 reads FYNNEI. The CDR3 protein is CASTFSVNTEAFF. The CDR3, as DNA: TGTGCCAGCACCTTCAGTGTGAACACTGAAGCTTTCTTT.

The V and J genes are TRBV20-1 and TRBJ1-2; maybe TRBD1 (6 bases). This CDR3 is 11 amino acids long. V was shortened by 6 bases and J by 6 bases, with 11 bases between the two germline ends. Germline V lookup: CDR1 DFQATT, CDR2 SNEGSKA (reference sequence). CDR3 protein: CSALGGDGYTF. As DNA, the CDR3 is TGCAGTGCCCTAGGGGGGGATGGCTACACCTTC.

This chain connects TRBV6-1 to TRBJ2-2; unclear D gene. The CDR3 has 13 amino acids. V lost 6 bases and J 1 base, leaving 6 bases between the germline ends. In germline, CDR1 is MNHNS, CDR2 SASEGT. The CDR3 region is CASSTKNTGELFF. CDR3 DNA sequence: TGTGCCAGCAGCACCAAGAACACCGGGGAGCTGTTTTTT.

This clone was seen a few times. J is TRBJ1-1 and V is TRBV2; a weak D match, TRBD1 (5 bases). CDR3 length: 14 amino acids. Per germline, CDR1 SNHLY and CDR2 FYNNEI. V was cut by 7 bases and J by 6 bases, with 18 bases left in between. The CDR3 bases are TGTGCCAGCAATCGGGACCCCGGGACCTCTGAAGCTTTCTTT. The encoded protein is CASNRDPGTSEAFF.

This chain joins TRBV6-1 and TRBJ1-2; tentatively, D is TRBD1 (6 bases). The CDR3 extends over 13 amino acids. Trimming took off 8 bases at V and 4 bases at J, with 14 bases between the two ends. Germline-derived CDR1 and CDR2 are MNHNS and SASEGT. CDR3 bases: TGTGCCAGCCTCAGGGGACCTTCCTATGGCTACACCTTC. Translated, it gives CASLRGPSYGYTF.

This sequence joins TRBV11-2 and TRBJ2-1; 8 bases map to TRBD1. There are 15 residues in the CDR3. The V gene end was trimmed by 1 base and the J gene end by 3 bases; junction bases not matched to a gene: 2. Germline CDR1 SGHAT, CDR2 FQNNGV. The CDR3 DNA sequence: TGTGCCAGCAGCTTAGGGACAGGGTACTACAATGAGCAGTTCTTC. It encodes CASSLGTGYYNEQFF. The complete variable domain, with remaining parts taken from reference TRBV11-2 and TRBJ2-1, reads EAGVAQSPRYKIIEKRQSVAFWCNPISGHATLYWYQQILGQGPKLLIQFQNNGVVDDSQLPKDRFSAERLKGVDSTLKIQPAKLEDSAVYLCASSLGTGYYNEQFFGPGTRLTVL.

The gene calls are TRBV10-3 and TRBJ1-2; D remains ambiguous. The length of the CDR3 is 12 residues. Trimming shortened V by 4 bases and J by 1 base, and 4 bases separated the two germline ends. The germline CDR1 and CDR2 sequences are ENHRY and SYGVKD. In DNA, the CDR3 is TGTGCCATCAGTGGACTTAACTATGGCTACACCTTC. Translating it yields CAISGLNYGYTF.

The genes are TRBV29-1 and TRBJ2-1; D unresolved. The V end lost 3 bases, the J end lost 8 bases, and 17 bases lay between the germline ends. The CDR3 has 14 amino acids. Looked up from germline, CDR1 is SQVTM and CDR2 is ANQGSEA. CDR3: CSVDRLHSHDEQFF. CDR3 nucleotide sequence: TGCAGCGTTGATAGGCTCCATTCTCACGATGAGCAGTTCTTC.

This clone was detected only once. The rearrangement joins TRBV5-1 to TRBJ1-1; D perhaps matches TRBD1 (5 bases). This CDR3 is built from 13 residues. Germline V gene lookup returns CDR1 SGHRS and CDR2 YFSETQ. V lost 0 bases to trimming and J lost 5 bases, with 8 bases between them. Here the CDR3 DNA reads TGCGCCAGCAGCTTGGACAGGAGGACTGAAGCTTTCTTT. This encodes CASSLDRRTEAFF.

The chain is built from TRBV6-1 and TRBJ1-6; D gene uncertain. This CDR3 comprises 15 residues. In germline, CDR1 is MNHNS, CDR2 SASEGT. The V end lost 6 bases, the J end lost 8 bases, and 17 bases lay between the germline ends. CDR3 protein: CASSLSPEPDSPLHF. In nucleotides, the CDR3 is TGTGCCAGCAGCCTCTCTCCCGAACCGGATTCACCCCTCCACTTT.

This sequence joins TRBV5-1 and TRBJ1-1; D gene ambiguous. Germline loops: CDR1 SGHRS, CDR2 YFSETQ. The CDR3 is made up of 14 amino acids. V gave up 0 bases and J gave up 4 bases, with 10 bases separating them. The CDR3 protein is CASSLETAPTEAFF. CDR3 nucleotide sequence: TGCGCCAGCAGCTTGGAGACCGCTCCCACTGAAGCTTTCTTT.

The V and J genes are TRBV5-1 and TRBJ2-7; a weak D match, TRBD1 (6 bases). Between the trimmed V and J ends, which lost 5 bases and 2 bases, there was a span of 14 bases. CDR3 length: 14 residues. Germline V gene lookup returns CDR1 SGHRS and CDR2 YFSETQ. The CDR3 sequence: CASRFLNRAYEQYF. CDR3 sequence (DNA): TGCGCCAGCAGATTTCTCAACAGGGCCTACGAGCAGTACTTC.

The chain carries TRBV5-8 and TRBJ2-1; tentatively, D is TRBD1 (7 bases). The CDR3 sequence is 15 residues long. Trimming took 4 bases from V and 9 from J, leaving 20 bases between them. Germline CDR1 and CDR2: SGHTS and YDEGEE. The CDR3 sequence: CASSLEGAYESEQFF. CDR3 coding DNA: TGTGCCAGCAGCCTGGAGGGGGCCTACGAGAGTGAGCAGTTCTTC.

The CDR3 coding sequence is TGCGCCAGCAGCTTCAGGGGGGACGAAAAACTGTTTTTT. Its translation is CASSFRGDEKLFF. This sequence joins TRBV5-1 and TRBJ1-4; 7 bases line up with TRBD1. V was pared by 2 bases and J by 8 bases, with 3 bases of the junction left unmatched. The CDR3 covers 13 residues. Germline V CDR1 and CDR2: SGHRS, YFSETQ.

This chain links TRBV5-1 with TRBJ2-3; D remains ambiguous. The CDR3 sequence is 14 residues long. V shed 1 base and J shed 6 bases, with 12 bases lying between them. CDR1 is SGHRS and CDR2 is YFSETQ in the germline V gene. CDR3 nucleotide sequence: TGCGCCAGCAGCTTGATGGGTGGGGTGGATACGCAGTATTTT. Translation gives CASSLMGGVDTQYF.

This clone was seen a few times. The CDR3 loop reads CASSLAGQHLNEQFF. The CDR3 bases are TGCGCCAGCAGCTTAGCGGGCCAGCACCTCAATGAGCAGTTCTTC. J is TRBJ2-1 and V is TRBV5-1; TRBD2 is a possible D gene (6 bases). CDR3 length equals 15 residues. Germline V gene sequence: CDR1 SGHRS, CDR2 YFSETQ. With 2 bases removed from V and 6 bases from J, the gap between germline ends came to 15 bases.

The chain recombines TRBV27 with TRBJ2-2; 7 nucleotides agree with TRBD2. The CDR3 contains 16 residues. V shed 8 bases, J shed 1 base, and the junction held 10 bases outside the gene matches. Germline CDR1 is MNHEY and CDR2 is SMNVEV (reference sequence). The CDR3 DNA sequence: TGTGCCAGCGGTACGTGGGGGGGACTGAACACCGGGGAGCTGTTTTTT. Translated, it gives CASGTWGGLNTGELFF.

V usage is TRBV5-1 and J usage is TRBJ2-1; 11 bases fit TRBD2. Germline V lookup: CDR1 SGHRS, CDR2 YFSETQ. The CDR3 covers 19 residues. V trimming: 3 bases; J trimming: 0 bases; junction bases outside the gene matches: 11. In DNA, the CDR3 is TGCGCCAGCAGCTCGAACTCGGGACTAGCGGCCAGCTCCTACAATGAGCAGTTCTTC. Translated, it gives CASSSNSGLAASSYNEQFF.

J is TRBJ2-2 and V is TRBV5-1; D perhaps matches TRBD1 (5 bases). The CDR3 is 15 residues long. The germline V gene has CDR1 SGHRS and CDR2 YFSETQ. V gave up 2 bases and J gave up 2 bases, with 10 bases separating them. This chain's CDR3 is CASSLGQRNTGELFF. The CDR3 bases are TGCGCCAGCAGCTTAGGACAAAGAAACACCGGGGAGCTGTTTTTT. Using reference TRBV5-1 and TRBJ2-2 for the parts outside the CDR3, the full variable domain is KAGVTQTPRYLIKTRGQQVTLSCSPISGHRSVSWYQQTPGQGLQFLFEYFSETQRNKGNFPGRFSGRQFSNSRSEMNVSTLELGDSALYLCASSLGQRNTGELFFGEGSRLTVL.

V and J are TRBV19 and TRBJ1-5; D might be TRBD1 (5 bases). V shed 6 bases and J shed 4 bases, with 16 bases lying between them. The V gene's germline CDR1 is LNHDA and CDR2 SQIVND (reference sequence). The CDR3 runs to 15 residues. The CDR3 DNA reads TGTGCCAGTAGGGCCGGGGCAGCTCCAAATCAGCCCCAGCATTTT. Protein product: CASRAGAAPNQPQHF.

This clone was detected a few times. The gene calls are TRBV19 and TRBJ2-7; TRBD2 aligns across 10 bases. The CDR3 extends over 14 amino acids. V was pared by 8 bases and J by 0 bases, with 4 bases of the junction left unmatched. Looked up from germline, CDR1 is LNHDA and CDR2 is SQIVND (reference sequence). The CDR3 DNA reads TGTGCCAGTGGGAGCGGGGGGGCCTCCTACGAGCAGTACTTC. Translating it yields CASGSGGASYEQYF. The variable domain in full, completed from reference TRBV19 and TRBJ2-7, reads DGGITQSPKYLFRKEGQNVTLSCEQNLNHDAMYWYRQDPGQGLRLIYYSQIVNDFQKGDIAEGYSVSREKKESFPLTVTSAQKNPTAFYLCASGSGGASYEQYFGPGTRLTVT.

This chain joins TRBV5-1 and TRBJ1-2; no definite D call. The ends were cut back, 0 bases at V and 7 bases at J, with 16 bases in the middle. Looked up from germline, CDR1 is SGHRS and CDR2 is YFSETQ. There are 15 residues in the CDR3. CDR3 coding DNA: TGCGCCAGCAGCTTGGGGGCTGGCGTCGGAGGTGGCTACACCTTC. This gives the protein CASSLGAGVGGGYTF.

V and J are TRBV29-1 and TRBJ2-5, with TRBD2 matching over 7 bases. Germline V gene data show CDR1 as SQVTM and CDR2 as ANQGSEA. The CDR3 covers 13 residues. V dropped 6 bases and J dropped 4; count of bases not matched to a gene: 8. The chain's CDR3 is CSVQAPGGETQYF. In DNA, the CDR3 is TGCAGCGTCCAAGCCCCGGGGGGAGAGACCCAGTACTTC.

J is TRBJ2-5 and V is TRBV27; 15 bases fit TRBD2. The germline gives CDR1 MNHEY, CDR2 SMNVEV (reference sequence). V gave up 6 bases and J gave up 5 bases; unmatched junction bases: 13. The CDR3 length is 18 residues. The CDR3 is CASRGGTSGGQRWETQYF. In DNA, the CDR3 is TGTGCCAGCAGGGGAGGGACTAGCGGGGGGCAGAGGTGGGAGACCCAGTACTTC.

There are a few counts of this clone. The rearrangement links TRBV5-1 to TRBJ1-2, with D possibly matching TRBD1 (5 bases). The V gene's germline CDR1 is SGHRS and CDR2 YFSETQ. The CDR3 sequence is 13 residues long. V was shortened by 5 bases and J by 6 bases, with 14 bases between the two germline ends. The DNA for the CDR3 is TGCGCCAGCAGGGGAGCTTTAGGGGATGGCTACACCTTC. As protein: CASRGALGDGYTF. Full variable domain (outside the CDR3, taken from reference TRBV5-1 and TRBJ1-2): KAGVTQTPRYLIKTRGQQVTLSCSPISGHRSVSWYQQTPGQGLQFLFEYFSETQRNKGNFPGRFSGRQFSNSRSEMNVSTLELGDSALYLCASRGALGDGYTFGSGTRLTVV.